This entry lists 2 T cell receptor beta chains sequenced from one sample in a study of T cells in Graves' hyperthyroidism and ophthalmopathy. TCR beta CDR3 regions were amplified from RNA. First-round RT-PCR targeting the TCR CDR3 was performed with the HTBI primer set. TCRdb called the multiplex PCR reads again in MiXCR, with one record for every CDR3 protein. Of 500,000 or so distinct CDR3 sequences in the sample, about 16% were seen once. Sequencing used blood. All receptors derive from a woman aged 25 to 39 with Graves' ophthalmopathy.

This clonotype was seen many times. This chain links TRBV12-3 or TRBV12-4 with TRBJ2-1; 7 nucleotides align to TRBD1. The CDR3 runs to 16 residues. V dropped 2 bases and J dropped 8; count of bases not matched to a gene: 12. For the CDR3, the DNA is TGTGCCAGCAGTTTACTCGTACAGGGGTTTGGGGATGAGCAGTTCTTC. This codes for CASSLLVQGFGDEQFF.

This clonotype showed up many times. The chain employs TRBV20-1 and TRBJ2-3; D ambiguous. The CDR3 is 15 residues long. Trimming took off 0 bases at V and 0 bases at J, with 10 bases between the two ends. Germline V gene data show CDR1 as DFQATT and CDR2 as SNEGSKA (reference sequence). CDR3 sequence reads: CSARDSLDSTDTQYF. The DNA for the CDR3 is TGCAGTGCTAGAGACTCCCTAGATAGCACAGATACGCAGTATTTT.